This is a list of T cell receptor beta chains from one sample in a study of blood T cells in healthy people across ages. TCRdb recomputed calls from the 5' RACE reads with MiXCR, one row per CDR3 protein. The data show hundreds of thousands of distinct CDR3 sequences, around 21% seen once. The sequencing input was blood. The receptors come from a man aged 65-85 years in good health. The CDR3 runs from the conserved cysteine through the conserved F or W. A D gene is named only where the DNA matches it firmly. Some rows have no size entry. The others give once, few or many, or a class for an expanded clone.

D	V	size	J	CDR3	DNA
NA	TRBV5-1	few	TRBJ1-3	CASSLMGITGNTIYF	TGCGCCAGCAGCTTGATGGGCATCACTGGAAACACCATATATTTT
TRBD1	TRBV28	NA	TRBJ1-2	CASSFPGGAAYGYTF	TGTGCCAGCAGTTTTCCAGGGGGCGCGGCCTATGGCTACACCTTC
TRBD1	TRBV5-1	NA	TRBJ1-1	CASSSTGGSEAFF	TGCGCCAGCAGCTCAACAGGGGGAAGTGAAGCTTTCTTT
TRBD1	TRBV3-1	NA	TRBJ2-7	CASAALPGGRAEQYF	TGTGCCAGCGCCGCTCTGCCAGGGGGTAGAGCCGAGCAGTACTTC
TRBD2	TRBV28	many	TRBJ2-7	CASRPIAGGISSTKQYF	TGTGCCAGCAGACCGATAGCGGGAGGGATAAGTTCCACCAAGCAGTACTTC
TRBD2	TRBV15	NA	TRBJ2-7	CATSRGTSGDEQYF	TGTGCCACCAGCAGAGGAACTAGCGGGGACGAGCAGTACTTC
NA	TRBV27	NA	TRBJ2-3	CASSLRPDRSTDTQYF	TGTGCCAGCAGTTTACGGCCGGACAGAAGCACAGATACGCAGTATTTT
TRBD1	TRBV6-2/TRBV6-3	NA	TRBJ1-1	CASSSGQGRSPEAFF	TGTGCCAGCAGTTCCGGACAGGGTCGTTCCCCTGAAGCTTTCTTT
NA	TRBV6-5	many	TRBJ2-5	CASSYRETQYF	TGTGCCAGCAGTTACCGGGAGACCCAGTACTTC
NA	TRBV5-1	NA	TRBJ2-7	CASSVVAGNREQYF	TGCGCCAGCAGCGTAGTAGCAGGGAATCGCGAGCAGTACTTC
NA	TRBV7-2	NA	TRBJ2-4	CASSLQTSGAKNIQYF	TGTGCCAGCAGCCTCCAAACCAGCGGGGCCAAAAACATTCAGTACTTC
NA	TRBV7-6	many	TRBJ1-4	CASSPLANEKLFF	TGTGCCAGCAGCCCCCTAGCTAATGAAAAACTGTTTTTT
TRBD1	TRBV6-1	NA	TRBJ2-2	CASRGTGGNTGELFF	TGTGCCAGCAGGGGGACAGGGGGGAACACCGGGGAGCTGTTTTTT
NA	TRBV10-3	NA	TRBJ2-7	CAALSPGEGFEQYF	TGTGCCGCCCTATCTCCCGGGGAAGGATTCGAGCAGTACTTC
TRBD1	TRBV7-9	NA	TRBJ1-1	CASSLPRDRVEAFF	TGTGCCAGCAGCTTACCCCGGGACAGGGTCGAAGCTTTCTTT
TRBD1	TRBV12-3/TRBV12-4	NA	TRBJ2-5	CASSDRDGGTQYF	TGTGCCAGCAGTGACAGGGACGGAGGGACCCAGTACTTC
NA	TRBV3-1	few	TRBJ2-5	CASSQQRNQETQYF	TGTGCCAGCAGCCAACAGCGGAACCAAGAGACCCAGTACTTC
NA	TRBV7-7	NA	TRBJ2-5	CASSFRVAETQYF	TGTGCTAGCAGCTTCCGAGTTGCGGAGACCCAGTACTTC
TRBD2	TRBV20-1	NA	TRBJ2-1	CSPRTSGSPSSYNEQFF	TGCAGTCCGAGGACTAGCGGGAGCCCCAGCTCCTACAATGAGCAGTTCTTC
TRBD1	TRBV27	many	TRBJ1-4	CASSSSGTGREKLFF	TGTGCCAGCAGTTCCTCCGGGACAGGGAGGGAAAAACTGTTTTTT
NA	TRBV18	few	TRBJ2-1	CASLEYGHSPNEQFF	TGTGCCAGCTTGGAGTATGGCCACAGCCCCAATGAGCAGTTCTTC
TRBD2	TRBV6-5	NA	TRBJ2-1	CASSERDSYNEQFF	TGTGCCAGCAGTGAGCGGGACTCCTACAATGAGCAGTTCTTC
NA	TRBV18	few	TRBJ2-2	CASSPQGETGELFF	TGTGCCAGCTCACCTCAGGGCGAAACCGGGGAGCTGTTTTTT
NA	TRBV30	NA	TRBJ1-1	CAWSPSGAEAFF	TGTGCCTGGAGCCCATCAGGCGCTGAAGCTTTCTTT
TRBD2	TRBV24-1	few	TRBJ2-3	CATSGGLAGADTQYF	TGTGCCACCAGTGGGGGACTAGCGGGAGCAGATACGCAGTATTTT
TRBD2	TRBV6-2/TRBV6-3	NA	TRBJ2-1	CASSHLAGEGVQFF	TGTGCCAGCAGCCACCTAGCGGGAGAAGGCGTGCAGTTCTTC
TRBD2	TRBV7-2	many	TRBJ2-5	CASSSTGTSVETQYF	TGTGCCAGCAGCTCTACCGGGACTAGCGTTGAGACCCAGTACTTC
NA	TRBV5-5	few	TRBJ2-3	CASLVRSTDTQYF	TGTGCCAGCCTGGTCAGAAGCACAGATACGCAGTATTTT
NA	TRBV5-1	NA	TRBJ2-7	CASSSGQPSGEQYF	TGCGCCAGCAGCTCCGGACAGCCCTCGGGCGAGCAGTACTTC
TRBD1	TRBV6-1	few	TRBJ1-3	CASSRMTGGSGNTIYF	TGTGCCAGCAGTCGGATGACAGGGGGCTCAGGAAACACCATATATTTT
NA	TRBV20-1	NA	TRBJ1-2	CSAGDQKGNYGYTF	TGCAGTGCTGGAGATCAGAAGGGAAACTATGGCTACACCTTC
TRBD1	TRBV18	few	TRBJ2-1	CASSRDRDRVYNEQFF	TGTGCCAGCTCACGGGACCGGGACAGAGTTTACAATGAGCAGTTCTTC
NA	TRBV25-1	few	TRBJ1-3	CASSEYMGNADTIYF	TGTGCCAGCAGTGAATATATGGGGAATGCGGACACCATATATTTT
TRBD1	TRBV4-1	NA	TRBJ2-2	CASSHLIQGESGELFF	TGCGCCAGCAGCCATTTAATACAGGGGGAGAGCGGGGAGCTGTTTTTT